The rows below give T cell receptor beta chains drawn from one sample of a study of blood T cell repertoires in COVID-19. Sequenced by immunoSEQ multiplex PCR; TCRdb stores in-frame clones only, minus some. The sample has roughly 80,000 clones, more than 60% seen once; the top ten hold about 9.9%. Sequencing was done on a sample of peripheral blood. The receptors shown here come from a human donor in a cohort sampled during active COVID-19. Each CDR3 is given with its conserved first and last residue. The D gene is left open where the match is weak.

d_call,j_call,v_call,cdr3_aa,cdr3_nt
TRBD1,TRBJ2-7,TRBV6-2/TRBV6-3,CASSDRGPSYEQYF,TGTGCCAGCAGTGACAGGGGGCCTTCCTACGAGCAGTACTTC
TRBD1,TRBJ1-2,TRBV28,CASSFGTGGHGYTF,TGTGCCAGCAGTTTCGGGACAGGGGGCCATGGCTACACCTTC
TRBD1,TRBJ2-7,TRBV5-1,CASSTSTGEDSYEQYF,TGCGCCAGCAGCACGTCGACAGGGGAAGACTCCTACGAGCAGTACTTC
.,TRBJ2-3,TRBV5-6,CASSLTGSTDTQYF,TGTGCCAGCAGCTTGACAGGGAGCACAGATACGCAGTATTTT
TRBD1,TRBJ1-3,TRBV5-4,CASSLAGRGDTIYF,TGTGCCAGCAGCTTGGCCGGCAGGGGGGACACCATATATTTT
.,TRBJ2-7,TRBV2,CASRANRVPDEQYF,TGTGCCAGCAGGGCCAACAGGGTCCCCGACGAGCAGTACTTC
TRBD1,TRBJ1-1,TRBV19,CASSKDRLNTEAFF,TGTGCCAGTAGCAAGGACAGGTTGAACACTGAAGCTTTCTTT
.,TRBJ1-4,TRBV11-2,CASSFPGGGEKLFF,TGTGCCAGCAGCTTCCCGGGAGGGGGTGAAAAACTGTTTTTT
.,TRBJ1-1,TRBV30,CAWGDGMNTEAFF,TGTGCCTGGGGGGACGGGATGAACACTGAAGCTTTCTTT
.,TRBJ2-5,TRBV5-1,CASSLADGGGAETQYF,TGCGCCAGCAGCTTGGCGGACGGTGGAGGCGCGGAGACCCAGTACTTC
.,TRBJ1-6,TRBV30,CASRAVSYNSPLHF,TGTGCCTCTCGCGCCGTCTCCTATAATTCACCCCTCCACTTT